This TCR beta chain was found in a study of CD8+ T cells in alopecia areata. On the study more broadly: Those receiving the skin were approximately 6-11-week-old female C3H/HeJ mice, whose grafts came from 6-12-month-old C3H/HeJ donors with spontaneous alopecia.

cDNA prepared by RNA extraction and subsequent reverse transcription served as the template for sequencing. Produced via immunoSEQ multiplex PCR; TCRdb's table is partial and in-frame only. Observed in the sample are some 6,000 clones, none of them singletons. Germline CDR1 is NNHDY and CDR2 is SYVADS. The CDR3 extends over 13 amino acids. Trimming removed 3 bases from V and 0 bases from J, with 5 bases in between. Cutaneous lymph node cells were pooled, and they were sorted using CD4, CD8alpha, NKG2D, NKG2ACE and other markers. This clone has just a few counts. Gene names and germline refer to mouse. The missing CDR3 end, 4 residues past where the read stops, is filled in from the germline J gene.

The V gene is TRBV13-3, the J gene TRBJ2-5, with D unclear. The sample taken for sequencing was CD8+ T cells sorted from a lymph node. This sequence was found in a C3H/HeJ mouse with alopecia areata. As its MHC haplotype, the strain has H2-k. Partial CDR3 DNA: TGTGCCAGCAGTGCCTTTAACCAAGAC. Residues: CASSAFNQD. The CDR3 in full is CASSAFNQDTQYF. Based on the CDR3 plus reference TRBV13-3 and TRBJ2-5, the full variable domain is EAAVTQSPRSKVAVTGGKVTLSCHQTNNHDYMYWYRQDTGHGLRLIHYSYVADSTEKGDIPDGYKASRPSQENFSLILELASLSQTAVYFCASSAFNQDTQYFGPGTRLLVL.